The clone carrying this TCR beta chain was seen at least ten times. What it binds is unknown. The data are from a study of human T cells and chemical hapten exposure. General study results and limits: Versus controls, significantly more large CDR3 similarity clusters arose from expanded TCRs. A positive correlation with patch test score was shown by PT1 expanded TCR counts. The number of TCRs above 1 in 1000 frequency did not change after DPC sensitization.

The CDR3 is made up of 18 amino acids. Looked up from germline, CDR1 is DFQATT and CDR2 is SNEGSKA (reference sequence). Trimming cost V 6 bases and J 4 bases, with 30 bases left between them. Time point of the sample: patch test 1, 2 weeks after DPC sensitization. Sample treatment: therapeutic diphenylcyclopropenone sensitization with weekly scalp DPC. In TCRdb, the RACE reads were re-called with MiXCR into one record per CDR3 protein. The repertoire holds roughly 80,000 distinct CDR3 sequences, with 9.5% to 12% as singletons. The input for sequencing was whole blood, taken in connection with sensitization to the hapten diphenylcyclopropenone (DPC). J is TRBJ2-5 and V is TRBV20-1; weak D call: TRBD2 (7 bases). This receptor was obtained from a woman aged 45-65 years with alopecia areata. Some clones in this sample may be carry-over from other donors' samples. DNA of the CDR3: TGCAGTGCGAGCGCGGTCGGTTTGGCGGGGGCGACGATAGAGACCCAGTACTTC. Its translation: CSASAVGLAGATIETQYF.